The 9 T cell receptor beta chains below all came from one sample that was sequenced in a study of blood T cell repertoires in COVID-19. TCRdb keeps only in-frame clones here, not all; method: immunoSEQ multiplex PCR. The repertoire holds fewer than 250,000 clones, under 90% seen once, with about 10% in the top ten. Sequencing was carried out using peripheral blood. The source of these receptors is a woman aged 80 or older with COVID-19, enrolled during active disease.

This clone is a singleton in its sample. The chain recombines TRBV18 with TRBJ1-1, with TRBD1 matching over 7 bases. Losses at the gene ends were 6 bases for V and 4 bases for J; bases not matched to a gene: 23. The germline V gene encodes CDR1 KGHSH and CDR2 LQKENI. The CDR3 spans 19 residues. CDR3: CASSHRVRDSLRGSTEAFF. The CDR3 coding sequence is TGTGCCAGCTCCCATCGGGTTCGGGACAGCCTTCGGGGATCCACTGAAGCTTTCTTT.

Notes on this clone: The sample carries other DNA sequences with the same CDR3. The rearrangement uses TRBV7-9 and TRBJ1-1, with D tentatively TRBD1 (5 bases). Deletions cut 4 bases from V and 2 bases from J, with 8 bases between. The CDR3 is made up of 13 amino acids. Germline V gene data show CDR1 as SEHNR and CDR2 as FQNEAQ (reference sequence). The CDR3 coding sequence is TGTGCCAGCAGCTACCAGGGTAACACTGAAGCTTTCTTT. This codes for CASSYQGNTEAFF.

The V and J genes are TRBV6-5 and TRBJ2-2; 9 bases agree with TRBD1. The germline gives CDR1 MNHEY, CDR2 SVGAGI. V was pared by 7 bases and J by 5 bases, with 8 bases of the junction left unmatched. CDR3 length: 15 residues. CDR3 loop: CASTKGTGLTGELFF. DNA of the CDR3: TGTGCCAGCACTAAAGGGACAGGGTTAACCGGGGAGCTGTTTTTT.

The chain carries TRBV6-4 and TRBJ1-2; tentative D call: TRBD1 (5 bases). The V end lost 4 bases, the J end lost 8 bases, and 20 bases lay between the germline ends. Germline-derived CDR1 and CDR2 are MRHNA and SNTAGT. This CDR3 has 15 amino acids. CDR3 amino acids: CASSAQPGNRGGYTF. The CDR3, as DNA: TGTGCCAGCAGTGCCCAACCAGGGAATCGAGGCGGCTACACCTTC.

The rearrangement links TRBV19 to TRBJ1-6; 9 positions match TRBD1. This CDR3 is 14 amino acids long. The J segment lost 9 bases and the V segment lost 5 bases, leaving 5 bases of the junction unmatched. Germline-derived CDR1 and CDR2 are LNHDA and SQIVND (reference sequence). The CDR3 spells CASSATGGGSPLHF. CDR3 bases: TGTGCCAGTAGTGCCACAGGGGGCGGTTCACCCCTCCACTTT. The full variable domain, with the rest looked up from reference TRBV19 and TRBJ1-6, is DGGITQSPKYLFRKEGQNVTLSCEQNLNHDAMYWYRQDPGQGLRLIYYSQIVNDFQKGDIAEGYSVSREKKESFPLTVTSAQKNPTAFYLCASSATGGGSPLHFGNGTRLTVT.

The chain recombines TRBV15 with TRBJ2-5, with D tentatively TRBD1 (6 bases). Trimming shortened V by 0 bases and J by 7 bases, and 12 bases separated the two germline ends. The V gene's germline CDR1 is LNHNV and CDR2 YYDKDF (reference sequence). CDR3 length: 14 amino acids. CDR3 loop: CATSRDLAQGTQYF. For the CDR3, the DNA is TGTGCCACCAGCAGAGATTTGGCACAGGGGACCCAGTACTTC. The whole variable domain, filled in from reference TRBV15 and TRBJ2-5, reads DAMVIQNPRYQVTQFGKPVTLSCSQTLNHNVMYWYQQKSSQAPKLLFHYYDKDFNNEADTPDNFQSRRPNTSFCFLDIRSPGLGDTAMYLCATSRDLAQGTQYFGPGTRLLVL.

The chain couples TRBV24-1 to TRBJ2-5, with 9 bases aligning to TRBD1. Germline trimming cut 4 bases from V and 3 bases from J; bases unmatched to any gene: 11. The CDR3 is 17 amino acids. Germline assignment: CDR1 KGHDR and CDR2 SFDVKD. CDR3 sequence reads: CATSEPGQGKTKETQYF. CDR3 bases: TGTGCCACCAGTGAACCCGGACAGGGGAAAACAAAAGAGACCCAGTACTTC.

The chain employs TRBV6-2 or TRBV6-3 and TRBJ2-6; D remains ambiguous. V was shortened by 5 bases and J by 0 bases, with 5 bases between the two germline ends. The CDR3 totals 14 residues. Germline lookup yields CDR1 MNHEY and CDR2 SVGEGT. The CDR3 coding sequence is TGTGCCAGCAGTGAGTACTCTGGGGCCAACGTCCTGACTTTC. Translating gives CASSEYSGANVLTF.

The rearrangement links TRBV28 to TRBJ2-7; TRBD1 matches at 8 bases. The V and J ends lost 4 bases and 6 bases, in that order; junction bases with no gene match: 8. Looked up from germline, CDR1 is MDHEN and CDR2 is SYDVKM. The CDR3 length is 14 residues. CDR3 protein: CASSSGGGWGEQYV. The CDR3 coding sequence is TGTGCCAGCAGTTCAGGGGGCGGGTGGGGCGAGCAGTACGTC.